This T cell receptor beta chain was sequenced during a study of control samples from healthy donors and cancer patients. Profiling relied on immunoSEQ multiplex PCR, and the TCRdb table lists in-frame clones only, not all of them. Of 130,000 or so clones in the sample, 90% to 95% were seen once. V gave up 2 bases and J gave up 1 base, with 11 bases separating them. Germline V gene data show CDR1 as SQVTM and CDR2 as ANQGSEA. The CDR3 extends over 14 amino acids. This receptor was identified in a man aged 40-50 years in good health. The chain is built from TRBV29-1 and TRBJ1-2, with D unresolved. Material: blood. As DNA, the CDR3 is TGCAGCGTTGAAATCGGCAGCCTTAACTATGGCTACACCTTC. This encodes CSVEIGSLNYGYTF.